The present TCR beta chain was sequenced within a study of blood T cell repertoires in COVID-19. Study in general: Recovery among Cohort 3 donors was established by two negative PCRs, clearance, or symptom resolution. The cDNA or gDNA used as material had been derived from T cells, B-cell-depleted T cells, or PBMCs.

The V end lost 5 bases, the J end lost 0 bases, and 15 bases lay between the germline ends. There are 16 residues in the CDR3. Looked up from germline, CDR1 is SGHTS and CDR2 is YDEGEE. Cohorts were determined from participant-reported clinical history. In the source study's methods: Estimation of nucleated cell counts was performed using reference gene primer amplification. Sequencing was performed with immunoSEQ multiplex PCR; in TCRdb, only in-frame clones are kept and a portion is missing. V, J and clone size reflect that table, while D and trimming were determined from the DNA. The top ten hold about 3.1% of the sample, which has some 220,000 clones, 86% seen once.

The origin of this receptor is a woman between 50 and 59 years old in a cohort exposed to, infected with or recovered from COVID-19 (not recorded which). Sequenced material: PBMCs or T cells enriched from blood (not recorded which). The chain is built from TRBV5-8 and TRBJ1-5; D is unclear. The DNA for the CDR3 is TGTGCCAGCAGTTCCCGTGCCGCCGGTAGCAATCAGCCCCAGCATTTT. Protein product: CASSSRAAGSNQPQHF.